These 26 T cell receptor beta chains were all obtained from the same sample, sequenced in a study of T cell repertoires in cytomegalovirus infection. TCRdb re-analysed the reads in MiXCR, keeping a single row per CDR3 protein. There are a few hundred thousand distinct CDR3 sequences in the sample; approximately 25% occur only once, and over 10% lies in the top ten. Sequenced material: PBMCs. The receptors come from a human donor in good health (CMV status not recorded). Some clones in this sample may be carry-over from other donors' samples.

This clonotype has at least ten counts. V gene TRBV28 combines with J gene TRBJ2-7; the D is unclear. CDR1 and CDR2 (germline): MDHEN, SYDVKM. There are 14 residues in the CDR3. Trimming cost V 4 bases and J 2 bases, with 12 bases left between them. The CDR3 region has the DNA TGTGCCAGCAGTTCCTTGGACGGAACCTACGAGCAGTACTTC. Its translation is CASSSLDGTYEQYF.

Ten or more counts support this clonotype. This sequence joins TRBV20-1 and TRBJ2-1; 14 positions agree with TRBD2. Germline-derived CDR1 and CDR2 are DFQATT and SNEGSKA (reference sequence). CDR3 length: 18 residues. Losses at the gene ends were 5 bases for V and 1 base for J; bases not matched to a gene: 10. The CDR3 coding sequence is TGCAGTGCTCTTCCTGGGACTAGCGGGAGCAAGTCCTACAATGAGCAGTTCTTC. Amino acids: CSALPGTSGSKSYNEQFF.

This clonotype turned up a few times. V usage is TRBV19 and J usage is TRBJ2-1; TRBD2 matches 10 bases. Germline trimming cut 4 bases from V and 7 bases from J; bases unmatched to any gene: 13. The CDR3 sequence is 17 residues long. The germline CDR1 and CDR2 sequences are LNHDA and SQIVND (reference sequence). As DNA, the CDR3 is TGTGCCAGTAGTACCGCCCTCCTAGCGGGAGAGCGAAATGAGCAGTTCTTC. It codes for CASSTALLAGERNEQFF.

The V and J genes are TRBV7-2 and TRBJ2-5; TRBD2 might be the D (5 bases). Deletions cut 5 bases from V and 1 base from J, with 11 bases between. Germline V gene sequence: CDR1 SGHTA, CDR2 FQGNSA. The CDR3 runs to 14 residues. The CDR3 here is CASSVGVAQETQYF. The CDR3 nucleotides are TGTGCCAGCAGCGTCGGGGTAGCCCAAGAGACCCAGTACTTC.

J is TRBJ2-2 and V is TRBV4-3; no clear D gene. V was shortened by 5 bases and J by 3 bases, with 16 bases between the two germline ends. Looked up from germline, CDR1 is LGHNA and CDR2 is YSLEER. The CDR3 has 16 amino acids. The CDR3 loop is CASSGIGLSDTGELFF. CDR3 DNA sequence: TGCGCCAGCAGCGGTATTGGGCTATCAGACACCGGGGAGCTGTTTTTT.

CDR3 nucleotides: TGTGCCACCAGTGAAGATAAGAAAGGGGATAATACTGAAGCTTTCTTT. As protein: CATSEDKKGDNTEAFF. This sequence joins TRBV24-1 and TRBJ1-1; D might be TRBD1 (5 bases). Germline CDR1 is KGHDR and CDR2 is SFDVKD. The CDR3 length is 16 residues. The V end was cut by 4 bases, the J end by 5 bases, with 19 bases between.

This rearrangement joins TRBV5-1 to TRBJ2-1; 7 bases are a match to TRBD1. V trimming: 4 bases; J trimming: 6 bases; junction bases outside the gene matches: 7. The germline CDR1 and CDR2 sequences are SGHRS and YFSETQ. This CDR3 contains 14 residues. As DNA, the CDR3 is TGCGCCAGCAGCACAGGGACAGCCATCAATGAGCAGTTCTTC. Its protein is CASSTGTAINEQFF.

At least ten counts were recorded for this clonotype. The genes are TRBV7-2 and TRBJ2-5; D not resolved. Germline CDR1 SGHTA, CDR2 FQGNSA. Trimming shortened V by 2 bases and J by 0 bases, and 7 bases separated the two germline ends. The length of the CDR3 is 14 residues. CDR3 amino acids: CASSLFTNQETQYF. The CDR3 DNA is TGTGCCAGCAGCTTATTTACGAACCAAGAGACCCAGTACTTC.

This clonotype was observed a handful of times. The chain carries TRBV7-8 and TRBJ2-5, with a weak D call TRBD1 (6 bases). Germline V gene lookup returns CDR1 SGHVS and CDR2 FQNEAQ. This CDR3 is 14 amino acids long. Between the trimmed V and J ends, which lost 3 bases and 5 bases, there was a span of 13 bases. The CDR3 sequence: CASSFSRTDETQYF. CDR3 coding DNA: TGTGCCAGCAGCTTTAGTCGGACAGACGAGACCCAGTACTTC.

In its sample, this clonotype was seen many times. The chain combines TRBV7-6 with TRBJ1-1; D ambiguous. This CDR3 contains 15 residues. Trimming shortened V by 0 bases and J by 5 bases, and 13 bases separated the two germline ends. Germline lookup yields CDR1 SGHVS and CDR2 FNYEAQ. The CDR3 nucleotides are TGTGCCAGCAGCTTAGCGGACGGGGTCCGAACTGAAGCTTTCTTT. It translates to CASSLADGVRTEAFF.

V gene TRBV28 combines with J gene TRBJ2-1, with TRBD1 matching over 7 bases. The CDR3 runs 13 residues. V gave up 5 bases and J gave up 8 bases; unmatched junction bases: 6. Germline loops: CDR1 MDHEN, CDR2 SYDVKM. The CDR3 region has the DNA TGTGCCAGCAGTCCGGGACAGAGCGATGAGCAGTTCTTC. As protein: CASSPGQSDEQFF.

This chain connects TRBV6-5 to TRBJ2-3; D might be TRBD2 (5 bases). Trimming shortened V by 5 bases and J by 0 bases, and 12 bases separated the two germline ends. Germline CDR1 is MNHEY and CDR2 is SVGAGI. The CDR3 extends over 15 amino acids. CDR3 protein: CASSILADSTDTQYF. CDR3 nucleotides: TGTGCCAGCAGTATTCTAGCCGATAGCACAGATACGCAGTATTTT.

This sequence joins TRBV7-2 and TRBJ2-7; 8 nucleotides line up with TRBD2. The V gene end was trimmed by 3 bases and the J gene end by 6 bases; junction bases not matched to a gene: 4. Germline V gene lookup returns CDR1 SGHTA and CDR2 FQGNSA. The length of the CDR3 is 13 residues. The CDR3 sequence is CASSFREGGEQYV. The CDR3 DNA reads TGTGCCAGCAGCTTCCGGGAGGGGGGCGAGCAGTACGTC.

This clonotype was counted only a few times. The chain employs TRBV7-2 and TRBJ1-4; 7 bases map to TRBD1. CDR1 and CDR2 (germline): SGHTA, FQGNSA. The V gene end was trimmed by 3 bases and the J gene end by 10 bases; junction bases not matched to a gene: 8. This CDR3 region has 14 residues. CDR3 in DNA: TGTGCCAGCAGCTTCTCGGACAGGAAAGGAAAACTGTTTTTT. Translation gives CASSFSDRKGKLFF.

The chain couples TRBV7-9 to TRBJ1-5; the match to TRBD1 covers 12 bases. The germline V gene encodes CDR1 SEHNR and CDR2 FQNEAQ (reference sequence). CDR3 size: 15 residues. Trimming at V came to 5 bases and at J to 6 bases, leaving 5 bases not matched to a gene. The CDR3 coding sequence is TGTGCCAGCAGCGCCGGGACAGGGGGCTTTCAGCCCCAGCATTTT. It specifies CASSAGTGGFQPQHF. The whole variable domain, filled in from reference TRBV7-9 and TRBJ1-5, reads DTGVSQNPRHKITKRGQNVTFRCDPISEHNRLYWYRQTLGQGPEFLTYFQNEAQLEKSRLLSDRFSAERPKGSFSTLEIQRTEQGDSAMYLCASSAGTGGFQPQHFGDGTRLSIL.

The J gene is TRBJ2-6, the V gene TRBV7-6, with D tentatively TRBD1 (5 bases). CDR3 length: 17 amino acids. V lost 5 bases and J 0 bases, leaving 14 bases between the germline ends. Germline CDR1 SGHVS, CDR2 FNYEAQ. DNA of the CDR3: TGTGCCAGCAGCAAGAGCAGGGTCCTCTCTGGGGCCAACGTCCTGACTTTC. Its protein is CASSKSRVLSGANVLTF.

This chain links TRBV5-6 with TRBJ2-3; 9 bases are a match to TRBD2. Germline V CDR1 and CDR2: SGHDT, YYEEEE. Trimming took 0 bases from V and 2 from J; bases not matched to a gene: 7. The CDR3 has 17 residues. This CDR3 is CASSLVTSGLHTDTQYF. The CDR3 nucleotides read TGTGCCAGCAGCTTGGTGACTAGCGGCTTACACACAGATACGCAGTATTTT.

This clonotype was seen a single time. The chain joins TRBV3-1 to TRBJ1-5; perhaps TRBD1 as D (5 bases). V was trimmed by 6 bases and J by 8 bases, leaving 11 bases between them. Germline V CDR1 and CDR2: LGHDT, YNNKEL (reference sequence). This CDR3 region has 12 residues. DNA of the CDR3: TGTGCCAGCAGTACCGGGGGGGAGCCCCAGCATTTT. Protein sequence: CASSTGGEPQHF.

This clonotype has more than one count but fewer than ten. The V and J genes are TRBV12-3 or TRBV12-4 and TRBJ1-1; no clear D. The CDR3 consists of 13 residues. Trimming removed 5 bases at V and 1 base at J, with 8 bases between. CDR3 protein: CASSPLKNTEAFF. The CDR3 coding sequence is TGTGCCAGCAGTCCCCTTAAGAACACTGAAGCTTTCTTT.

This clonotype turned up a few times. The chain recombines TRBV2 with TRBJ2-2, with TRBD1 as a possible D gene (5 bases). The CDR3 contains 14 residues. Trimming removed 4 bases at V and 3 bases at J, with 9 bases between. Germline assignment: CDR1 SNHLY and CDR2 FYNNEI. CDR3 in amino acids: CASSGLGDTGELFF. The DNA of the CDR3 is TGTGCCAGCAGTGGTTTAGGGGACACCGGGGAGCTGTTTTTT. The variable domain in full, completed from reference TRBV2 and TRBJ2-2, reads EPEVTQTPSHQVTQMGQEVILRCVPISNHLYFYWYRQILGQKVEFLVSFYNNEISEKSEIFDDQFSVERPDGSNFTLKIRSTKLEDSAMYFCASSGLGDTGELFFGEGSRLTVL.

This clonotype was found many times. The DNA of the CDR3 is TGTGCCAGCAGCTTAACAGGGGGCGCGGATGGCTACACCTTC. This codes for CASSLTGGADGYTF. This chain connects TRBV7-2 to TRBJ1-2; the match to TRBD1 covers 9 bases. Losses at the gene ends were 2 bases for V and 6 bases for J; bases not matched to a gene: 4. Germline V gene data show CDR1 as SGHTA and CDR2 as FQGNSA. The CDR3 contains 14 residues.

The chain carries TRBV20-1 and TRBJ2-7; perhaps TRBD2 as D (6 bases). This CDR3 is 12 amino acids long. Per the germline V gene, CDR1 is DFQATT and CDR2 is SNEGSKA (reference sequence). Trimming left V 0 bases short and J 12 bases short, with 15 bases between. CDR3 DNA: TGCAGTGCTAGAGATGGGAGGTGGACCTCGTACTTC. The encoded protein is CSARDGRWTSYF.

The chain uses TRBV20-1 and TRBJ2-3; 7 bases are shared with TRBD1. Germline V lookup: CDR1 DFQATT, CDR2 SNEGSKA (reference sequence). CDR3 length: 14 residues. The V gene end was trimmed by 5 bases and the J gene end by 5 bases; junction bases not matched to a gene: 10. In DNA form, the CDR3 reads TGCAGTGCTGGAAGGACAGGCTATAGAGATACGCAGTATTTT. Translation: CSAGRTGYRDTQYF.

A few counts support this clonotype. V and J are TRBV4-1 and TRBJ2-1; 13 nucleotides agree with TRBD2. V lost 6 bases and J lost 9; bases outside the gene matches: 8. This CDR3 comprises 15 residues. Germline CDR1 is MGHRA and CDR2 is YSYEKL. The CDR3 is CASSTTSGRAFEQFF. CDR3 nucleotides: TGCGCCAGCAGTACCACTAGCGGGAGGGCCTTTGAGCAGTTCTTC.

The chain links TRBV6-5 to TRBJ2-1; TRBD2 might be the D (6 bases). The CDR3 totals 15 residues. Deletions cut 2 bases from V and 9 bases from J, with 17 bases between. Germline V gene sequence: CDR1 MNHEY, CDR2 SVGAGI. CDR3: CASSYRPRLVSEQFF. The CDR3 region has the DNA TGTGCCAGCAGTTACCGACCCCGACTAGTAAGTGAGCAGTTCTTC.

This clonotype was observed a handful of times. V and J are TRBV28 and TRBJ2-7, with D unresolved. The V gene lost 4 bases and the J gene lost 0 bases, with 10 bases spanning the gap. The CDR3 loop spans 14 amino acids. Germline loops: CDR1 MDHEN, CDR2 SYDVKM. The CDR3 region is CASSWPTSSYEQYF. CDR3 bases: TGTGCCAGCAGTTGGCCGACCAGCTCCTACGAGCAGTACTTC.